These T cell receptor beta chains were read from a single sample in a study of T cells after yellow fever vaccination. MiXCR, run by TCRdb on the 5' RACE reads, gives a single entry per CDR3 protein. The sample shows a few hundred thousand distinct CDR3 sequences, around 3.6% of them seen only once. Material: PBMCs, obtained on the day of the yellow fever booster vaccination. All receptors come from a man aged 18 to 30 who received the YFV17D yellow fever vaccine. Both conserved end residues are part of each CDR3. The D gene is left open where the match is weak. Clone size, where shown, is once, few, many, or a class for clones that have expanded.

clone size | D gene | J gene | V gene | CDR3 DNA | CDR3 protein
many | TRBD2 | TRBJ2-7 | TRBV4-1 | TGCGCCAGCAGCCAAGAAAGGAGGACTAGCGGGAACTACGAGCAGTACTTC | CASSQERRTSGNYEQYF
few | - | TRBJ2-1 | TRBV12-3/TRBV12-4 | TGTGCCAGCAGACTCATCGGACCGGTCGATGAGCAGTTCTTC | CASRLIGPVDEQFF
- | - | TRBJ2-4 | TRBV7-2 | TGTGCCAGCAGCTTAAAGGCCCCGGGGGAAAAAAACATTCAGTACTTC | CASSLKAPGEKNIQYF
many | - | TRBJ2-7 | TRBV15 | TGTGCCACCAGCAGAGATATAGCAGTCTCCTACGAGCAGTACTTC | CATSRDIAVSYEQYF
- | TRBD2 | TRBJ2-5 | TRBV20-1 | TGCAGTGCTAGAGATCCTCTTACTAGCGGGGGGCGGGAGACCCAGTACTTC | CSARDPLTSGGRETQYF
- | - | TRBJ2-1 | TRBV7-2 | TGTGCCAGCAGCTTCCTAGGCATTATAGAGAATGAGCAGTTCTTC | CASSFLGIIENEQFF
many | TRBD1 | TRBJ2-7 | TRBV27 | TGTGCCAGCAGTCTTCAGGGGGCGTTTTACGAGCAGTACTTC | CASSLQGAFYEQYF
few | - | TRBJ2-3 | TRBV4-2 | TGTGCCAGCAGCCAAGATCGCGACTCACAGTATTTT | CASSQDRDSQYF
- | TRBD2 | TRBJ2-1 | TRBV20-1 | TGCAGTGCTTCCTCTCTCATAGCGGGGGCCTACAATGAGCAGTTCTTC | CSASSLIAGAYNEQFF
many | - | TRBJ1-4 | TRBV5-1 | TGCGCCAGCAGCTTGTCCGGGGGGACTAATGAAAAACTGTTTTTT | CASSLSGGTNEKLFF
- | TRBD2 | TRBJ2-1 | TRBV4-3 | TGCGCCAGCAGCCAAGCTGGGACTAGCGGGAGCTTTTACAATGAGCAGTTCTTC | CASSQAGTSGSFYNEQFF
few | - | TRBJ1-1 | TRBV10-3 | TGTGCCATCAAATCTCCACTTACCTTTAACACTGAAGCTTTCTTT | CAIKSPLTFNTEAFF
- | - | TRBJ2-3 | TRBV3-1 | TGTGCCAGCAGCCAAACCGGGACTGGCACGCAGTATTTT | CASSQTGTGTQYF
many | - | TRBJ2-3 | TRBV7-2 | TGTGCCAGTACATCGGGCACCAGAAACACAGATACGCAGTATTTT | CASTSGTRNTDTQYF
many | TRBD2 | TRBJ2-7 | TRBV29-1 | TGCAGCGTCTCCCCCGGGACTAGCGGCAGTGAGCAGTACTTC | CSVSPGTSGSEQYF
many | TRBD1 | TRBJ1-4 | TRBV7-8 | TGTGCCAGCAGCTTGACAGGGAATTCCGAAAAACTGTTTTTT | CASSLTGNSEKLFF
- | - | TRBJ2-1 | TRBV7-9 | TGTGCCAGCAGCACGCAAGGCCCGGGGAATGAGCAGAACTTC | CASSTQGPGNEQNF
- | TRBD2 | TRBJ2-1 | TRBV20-1 | TGCTCGGGACTAGAATTATATAATGAGCAGTTCTTC | CSGLELYNEQFF
many | - | TRBJ2-3 | TRBV2 | TGTGCCAGCACCGAAGGGCGGGTTAAAACTAGCACAGATACGCAGTATTTT | CASTEGRVKTSTDTQYF
few | - | TRBJ1-5 | TRBV5-1 | TGCGCCAGCAGCTTCTCGGGGCAGGGTCAGCCCCAGCATTTT | CASSFSGQGQPQHF
many | - | TRBJ2-7 | TRBV20-1 | TGCAGTGCTAGAGATACGGGGGGCACCTACGAGCAGTACTTC | CSARDTGGTYEQYF
few | - | TRBJ2-1 | TRBV3-1 | TGTGCCAGCAGCCAAGATGGAAAGGGACTTATGGATGAGCAGTTCTTC | CASSQDGKGLMDEQFF
many | TRBD1 | TRBJ1-1 | TRBV20-1 | TGCAGTGCTAGGCAAAACAGGGGAGGGACTGAAGCTTTCTTT | CSARQNRGGTEAFF
many | - | TRBJ1-6 | TRBV4-1 | TGCGCCAGCGGTCTGGGGAGCTCCTATAATTCACCCCTCCACTTT | CASGLGSSYNSPLHF
many | - | TRBJ1-5 | TRBV4-3 | TGCGCCAGCAGCCAAGAAGTAGGTCAGCCCCAGCATTTT | CASSQEVGQPQHF
few | TRBD2 | TRBJ2-1 | TRBV20-1 | TGCAGTGCTAGTGGTGCGGGGGGGAATGAGCAGTTCTTC | CSASGAGGNEQFF
few | TRBD1 | TRBJ2-7 | TRBV5-1 | TGCGCCAGCAGCTACTATACAGGGGTCGAGCAGTACTTC | CASSYYTGVEQYF
many | TRBD1 | TRBJ2-1 | TRBV29-1 | TGCAGCGTCCGACAGGGGGGCAATGAGCAGTTCTTC | CSVRQGGNEQFF
many | - | TRBJ2-1 | TRBV7-9 | TGTGCCAGCAGCTTAGCGATGAATGAGCAGTTCTTC | CASSLAMNEQFF
many | TRBD2 | TRBJ2-1 | TRBV4-2 | TGTGCCAGCAGCCAAGCCGGGACTAGCGCAAATGAGCAGTTCTTC | CASSQAGTSANEQFF
many | - | TRBJ1-2 | TRBV7-2 | TGTGCCAGCAGCTTAACGGGGGGCTGGGGTGGCTACACCTTC | CASSLTGGWGGYTF
many | - | TRBJ2-5 | TRBV11-2 | TGTGCCAGCAGCTTTCTCGAGGGAGAGACCCAGTACTTC | CASSFLEGETQYF
- | TRBD2 | TRBJ2-2 | TRBV4-2 | TGTGCCAGCAGCCAGTTAGCGGGGGCCGGGGAGCTGTTTTTT | CASSQLAGAGELFF
few | - | TRBJ2-1 | TRBV12-3/TRBV12-4 | TGTGCCAGCAGTTTACGGGTAGCGGATAGCAATGAGCAGTTCTTC | CASSLRVADSNEQFF
few | - | TRBJ2-4 | TRBV5-4 | TGTGCCAGCAGCTGGGGGGGACAGGACTTATCACTAGCCAAAAACATTCAGTACTTC | CASSWGGQDLSLAKNIQYF
few | - | TRBJ2-3 | TRBV18 | TGTGCCAGCTCACTAAACTCTCAGAGCACAGATACGCAGTATTTT | CASSLNSQSTDTQYF
many | - | TRBJ1-2 | TRBV18 | TGTGCCAGCTCACCTTCCGGAGACTATGGCTACACCTTC | CASSPSGDYGYTF
many | - | TRBJ2-7 | TRBV7-9 | TGTGCCAGCAGCTTAGCGGTGTTGAACTCCTACGAGCAGTACTTC | CASSLAVLNSYEQYF
many | TRBD2 | TRBJ2-7 | TRBV20-1 | TGCAGTGCTAGAGATGTTAGCGGGAGCTCCTACGAGCAGTACTTC | CSARDVSGSSYEQYF
many | - | TRBJ2-1 | TRBV5-1 | TGCGCCAGCAGCTTGGAAGCCTACTCCTACAATGAGCAGTTCTTC | CASSLEAYSYNEQFF
few | - | TRBJ1-1 | TRBV30 | TGTGCCTGGAGTGTAGGCAATATGAACACTGAAGCTTTCTTT | CAWSVGNMNTEAFF
many | - | TRBJ2-3 | TRBV15 | TGTGCCACCAGCTGGACTAGCACAGATACGCAGTATTTT | CATSWTSTDTQYF
few | TRBD2 | TRBJ2-2 | TRBV6-2/TRBV6-3 | TGTGCCAGCAGAACCGGGACTAGCGCCGGGGAGCTGTTTTTT | CASRTGTSAGELFF
many | - | TRBJ2-1 | TRBV20-1 | TGCAGTGCCCTTACAGCAGGGCTCTATGAGCAGTTCTTC | CSALTAGLYEQFF
- | - | TRBJ2-6 | TRBV9 | TGTGCCAGTCAGACCTCTGGGGCCAACGTCCTGACTTTC | CASQTSGANVLTF
- | TRBD1 | TRBJ2-7 | TRBV19 | TGTGCCAGTAGTGCCGTTGGGACAGTCTACGAGCAGTACTTC | CASSAVGTVYEQYF
- | - | TRBJ1-2 | TRBV5-1 | TGCGCCAGCAGCTTGGGGCAGCTGAACTATGGCTACACCTTC | CASSLGQLNYGYTF
once | - | TRBJ1-2 | TRBV4-1 | TGCGCCAGCAGCCACAGTTATGGCTACACCTTC | CASSHSYGYTF
many | TRBD2 | TRBJ2-1 | TRBV5-1 | TGCGCCAGCAGCTTGGAAGCACTAGCGGGGGTCAATGAGCAGTTCTTC | CASSLEALAGVNEQFF
- | TRBD1 | TRBJ1-2 | TRBV5-5 | TGTGCCAGCAGCTTGCATAAGGGGGCGGGGTATGGCTACACCTTC | CASSLHKGAGYGYTF